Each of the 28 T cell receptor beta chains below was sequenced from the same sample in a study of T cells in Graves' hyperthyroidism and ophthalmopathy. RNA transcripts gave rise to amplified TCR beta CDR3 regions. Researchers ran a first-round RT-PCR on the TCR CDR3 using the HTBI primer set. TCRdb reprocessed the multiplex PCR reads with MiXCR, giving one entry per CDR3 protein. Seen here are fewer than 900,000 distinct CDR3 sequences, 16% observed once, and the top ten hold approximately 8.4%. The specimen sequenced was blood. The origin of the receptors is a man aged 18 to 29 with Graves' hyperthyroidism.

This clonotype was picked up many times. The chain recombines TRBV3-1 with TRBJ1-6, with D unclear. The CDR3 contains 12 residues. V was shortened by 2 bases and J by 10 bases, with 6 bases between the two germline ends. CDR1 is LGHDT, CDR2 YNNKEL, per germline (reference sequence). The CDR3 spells CASSQYLSPLHF. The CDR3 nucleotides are TGTGCCAGCAGCCAATATTTGTCACCCCTCCACTTT. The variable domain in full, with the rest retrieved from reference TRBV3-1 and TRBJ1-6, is DTAVSQTPKYLVTQMGNDKSIKCEQNLGHDTMYWYKQDSKKFLKIMFSYNNKELIINETVPNRFSPKSPDKAHLNLHINSLELGDSAVYFCASSQYLSPLHFGNGTRLTVT.

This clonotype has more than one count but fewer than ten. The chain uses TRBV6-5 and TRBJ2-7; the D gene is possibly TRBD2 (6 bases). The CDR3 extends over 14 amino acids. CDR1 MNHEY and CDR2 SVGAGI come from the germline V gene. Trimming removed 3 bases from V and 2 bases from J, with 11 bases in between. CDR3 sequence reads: CASSYFGSAYEQYF. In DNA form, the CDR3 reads TGTGCCAGCAGTTATTTCGGGAGCGCCTACGAGCAGTACTTC.

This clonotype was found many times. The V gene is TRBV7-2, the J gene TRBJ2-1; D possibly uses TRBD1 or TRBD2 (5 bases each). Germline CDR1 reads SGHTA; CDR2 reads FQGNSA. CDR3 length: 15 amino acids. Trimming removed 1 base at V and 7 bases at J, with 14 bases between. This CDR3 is CASSLGGQGRNEQFF. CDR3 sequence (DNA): TGTGCCAGCAGCTTAGGAGGGCAGGGAAGAAATGAGCAGTTCTTC.

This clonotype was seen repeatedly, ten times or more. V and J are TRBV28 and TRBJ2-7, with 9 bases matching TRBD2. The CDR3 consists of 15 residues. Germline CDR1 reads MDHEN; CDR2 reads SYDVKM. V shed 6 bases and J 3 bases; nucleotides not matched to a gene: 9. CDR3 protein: CASRTAGTSFYEQYF. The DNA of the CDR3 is TGTGCCAGCAGAACCGCCGGGACTAGCTTCTACGAGCAGTACTTC.

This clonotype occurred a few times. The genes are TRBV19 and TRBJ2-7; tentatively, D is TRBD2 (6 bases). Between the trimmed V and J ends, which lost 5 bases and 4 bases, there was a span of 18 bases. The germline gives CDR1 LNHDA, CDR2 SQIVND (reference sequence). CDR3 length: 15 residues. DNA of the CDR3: TGTGCCAGTAGTTACCGACTAACCGGAGGGTACGAGCAGTACTTC. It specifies CASSYRLTGGYEQYF.

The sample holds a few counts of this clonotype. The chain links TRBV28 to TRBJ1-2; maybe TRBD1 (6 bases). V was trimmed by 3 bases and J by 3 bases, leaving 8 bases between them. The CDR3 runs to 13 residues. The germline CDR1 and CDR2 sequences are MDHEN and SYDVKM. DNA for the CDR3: TGTGCCAGCAGTTTGAACAGGGACTATGGCTACACCTTC. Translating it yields CASSLNRDYGYTF.

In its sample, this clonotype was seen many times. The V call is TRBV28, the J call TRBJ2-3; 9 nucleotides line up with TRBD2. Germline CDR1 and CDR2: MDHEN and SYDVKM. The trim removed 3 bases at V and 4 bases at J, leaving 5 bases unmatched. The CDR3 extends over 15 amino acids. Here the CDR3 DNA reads TGTGCCAGCAGTTTCGGCGGGAGGGGAGCAGATACGCAGTATTTT. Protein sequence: CASSFGGRGADTQYF.

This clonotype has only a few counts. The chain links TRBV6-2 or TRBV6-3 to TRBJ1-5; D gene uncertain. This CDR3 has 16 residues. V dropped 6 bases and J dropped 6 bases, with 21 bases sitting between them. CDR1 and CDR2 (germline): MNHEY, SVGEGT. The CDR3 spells CASSTPQSGYFQPQHF. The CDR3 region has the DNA TGTGCCAGCAGCACCCCACAATCGGGCTATTTTCAGCCCCAGCATTTT.

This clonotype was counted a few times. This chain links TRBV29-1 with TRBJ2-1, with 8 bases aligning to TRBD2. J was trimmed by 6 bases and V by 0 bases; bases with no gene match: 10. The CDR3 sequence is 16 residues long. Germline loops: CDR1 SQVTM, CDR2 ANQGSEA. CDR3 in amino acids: CSVEDRSAGVANEQFF. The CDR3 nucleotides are TGCAGCGTTGAAGATCGGTCAGCGGGAGTGGCCAATGAGCAGTTCTTC.

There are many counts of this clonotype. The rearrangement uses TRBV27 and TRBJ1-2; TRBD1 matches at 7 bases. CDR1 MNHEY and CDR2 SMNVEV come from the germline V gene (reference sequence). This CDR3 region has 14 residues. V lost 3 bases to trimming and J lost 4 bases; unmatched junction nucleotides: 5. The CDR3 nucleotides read TGTGCCAGCAGTTTGTACGGGACAGCCTATGGCTACACCTTC. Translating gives CASSLYGTAYGYTF.

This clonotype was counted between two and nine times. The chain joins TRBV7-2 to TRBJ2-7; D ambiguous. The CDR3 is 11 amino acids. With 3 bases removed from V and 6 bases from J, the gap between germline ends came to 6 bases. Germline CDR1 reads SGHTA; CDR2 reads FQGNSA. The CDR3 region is CASSFVGEQYF. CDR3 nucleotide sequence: TGTGCCAGCAGCTTCGTGGGCGAGCAGTACTTC.

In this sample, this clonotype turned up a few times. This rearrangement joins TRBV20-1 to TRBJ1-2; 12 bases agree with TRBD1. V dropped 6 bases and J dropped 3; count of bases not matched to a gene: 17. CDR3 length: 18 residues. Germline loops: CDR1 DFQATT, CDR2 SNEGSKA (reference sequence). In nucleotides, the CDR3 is TGCAGTGCCAGAAGTCTCAAAGGGGGACAGGGGGCCTACTATGGCTACACCTTC. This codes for CSARSLKGGQGAYYGYTF.

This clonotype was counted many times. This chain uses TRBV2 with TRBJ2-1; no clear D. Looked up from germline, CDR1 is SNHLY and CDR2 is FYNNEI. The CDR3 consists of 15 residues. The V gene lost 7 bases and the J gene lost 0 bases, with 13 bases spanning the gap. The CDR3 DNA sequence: TGTGCCAGCACTCCCGGTGTAAACTCCTACAATGAGCAGTTCTTC. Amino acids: CASTPGVNSYNEQFF.

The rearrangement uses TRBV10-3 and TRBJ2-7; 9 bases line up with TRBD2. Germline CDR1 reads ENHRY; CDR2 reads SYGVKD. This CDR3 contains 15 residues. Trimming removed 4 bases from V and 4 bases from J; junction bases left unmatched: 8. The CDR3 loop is CAISGVAGASYEQYF. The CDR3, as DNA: TGTGCCATCAGTGGCGTAGCGGGAGCATCATACGAGCAGTACTTC.

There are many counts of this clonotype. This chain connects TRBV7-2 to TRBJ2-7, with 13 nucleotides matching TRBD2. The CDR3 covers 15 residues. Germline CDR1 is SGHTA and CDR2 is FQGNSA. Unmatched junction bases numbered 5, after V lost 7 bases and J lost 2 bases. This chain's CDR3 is CASTSTSGGPYEQYF. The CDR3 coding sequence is TGTGCCAGCACCTCGACTAGCGGGGGGCCCTACGAGCAGTACTTC.

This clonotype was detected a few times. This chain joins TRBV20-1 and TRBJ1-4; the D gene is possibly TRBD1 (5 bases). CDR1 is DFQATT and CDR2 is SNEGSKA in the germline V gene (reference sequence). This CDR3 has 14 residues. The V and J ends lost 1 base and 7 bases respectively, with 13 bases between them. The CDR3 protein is CSARGPMGGEKLFF. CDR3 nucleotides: TGCAGTGCTAGAGGTCCCATGGGGGGTGAAAAACTGTTTTTT.

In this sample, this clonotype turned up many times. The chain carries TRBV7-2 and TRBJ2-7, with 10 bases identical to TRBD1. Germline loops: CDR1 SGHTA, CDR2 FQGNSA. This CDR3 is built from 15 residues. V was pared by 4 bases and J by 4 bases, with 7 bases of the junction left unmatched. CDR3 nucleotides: TGTGCCAGCAGCTACGGGACAGGGGAACCTTACGAGCAGTACTTC. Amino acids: CASSYGTGEPYEQYF.

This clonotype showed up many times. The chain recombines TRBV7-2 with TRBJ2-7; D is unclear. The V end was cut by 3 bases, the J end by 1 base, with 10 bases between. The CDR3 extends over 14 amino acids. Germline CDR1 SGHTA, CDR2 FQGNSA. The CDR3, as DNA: TGTGCCAGCAGCTTGGGCCTTGGGTCCTACGAGCAGTACTTC. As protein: CASSLGLGSYEQYF.

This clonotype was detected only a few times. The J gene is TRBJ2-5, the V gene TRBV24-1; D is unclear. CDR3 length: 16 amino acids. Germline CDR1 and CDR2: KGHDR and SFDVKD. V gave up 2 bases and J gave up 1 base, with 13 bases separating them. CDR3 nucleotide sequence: TGTGCCACCAGTGATTCTCAGACGGCTACCCAAGAGACCCAGTACTTC. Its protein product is CATSDSQTATQETQYF.

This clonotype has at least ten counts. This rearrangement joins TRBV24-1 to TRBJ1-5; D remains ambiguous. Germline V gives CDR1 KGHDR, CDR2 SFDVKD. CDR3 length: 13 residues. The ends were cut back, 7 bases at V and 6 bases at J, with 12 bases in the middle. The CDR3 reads CATSSTSRQPQHF. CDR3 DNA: TGTGCCACCAGCTCCACCTCCCGTCAGCCCCAGCATTTT.

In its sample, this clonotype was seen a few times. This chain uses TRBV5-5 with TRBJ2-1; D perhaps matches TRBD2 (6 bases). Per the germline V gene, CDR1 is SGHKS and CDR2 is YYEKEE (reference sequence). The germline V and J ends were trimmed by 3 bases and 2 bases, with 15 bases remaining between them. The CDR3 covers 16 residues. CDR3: CASSSPGLQAYNEQFF. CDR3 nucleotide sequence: TGTGCCAGCAGCTCACCGGGACTCCAGGCCTACAATGAGCAGTTCTTC.

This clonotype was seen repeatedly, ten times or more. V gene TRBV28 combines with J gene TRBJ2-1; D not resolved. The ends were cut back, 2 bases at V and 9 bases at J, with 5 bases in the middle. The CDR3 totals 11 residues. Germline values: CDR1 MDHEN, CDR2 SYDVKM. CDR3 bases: TGTGCCAGCAGTTTACTGGGTGAGCAGTTCTTC. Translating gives CASSLLGEQFF.

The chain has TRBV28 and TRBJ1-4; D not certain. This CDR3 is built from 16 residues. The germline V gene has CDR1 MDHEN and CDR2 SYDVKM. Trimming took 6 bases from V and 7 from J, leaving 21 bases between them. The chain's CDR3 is CASRSAPRQWAEKLFF. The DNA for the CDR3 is TGTGCCAGCAGATCCGCTCCACGTCAATGGGCTGAAAAACTGTTTTTT.

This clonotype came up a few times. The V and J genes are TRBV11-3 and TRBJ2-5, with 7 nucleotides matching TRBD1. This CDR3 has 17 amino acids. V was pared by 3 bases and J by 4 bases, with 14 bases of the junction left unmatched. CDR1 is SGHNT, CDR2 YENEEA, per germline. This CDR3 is CASSLGLGSDRAETQYF. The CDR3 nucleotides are TGTGCCAGCAGCTTGGGGCTTGGGAGTGACAGGGCAGAGACCCAGTACTTC.

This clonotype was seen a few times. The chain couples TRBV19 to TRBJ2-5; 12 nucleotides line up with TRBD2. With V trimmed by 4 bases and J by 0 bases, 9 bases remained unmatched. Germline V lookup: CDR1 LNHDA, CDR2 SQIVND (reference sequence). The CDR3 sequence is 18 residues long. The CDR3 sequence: CASSRPTSGRQYQETQYF. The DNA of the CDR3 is TGTGCCAGTAGTAGGCCGACTAGCGGGAGACAGTACCAAGAGACCCAGTACTTC.

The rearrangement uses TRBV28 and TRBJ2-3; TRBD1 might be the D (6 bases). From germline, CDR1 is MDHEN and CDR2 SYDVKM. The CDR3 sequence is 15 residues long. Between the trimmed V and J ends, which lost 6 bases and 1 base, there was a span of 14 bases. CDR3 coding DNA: TGTGCCAGCAGGCGACAGGACGAGGGCACAGATACGCAGTATTTT. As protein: CASRRQDEGTDTQYF.

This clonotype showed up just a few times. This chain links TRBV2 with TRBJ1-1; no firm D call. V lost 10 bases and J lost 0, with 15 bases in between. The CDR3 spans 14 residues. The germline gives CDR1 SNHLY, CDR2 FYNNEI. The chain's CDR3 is CATSQSTMNTEAFF. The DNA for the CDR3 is TGTGCCACCTCACAGTCGACGATGAACACTGAAGCTTTCTTT.

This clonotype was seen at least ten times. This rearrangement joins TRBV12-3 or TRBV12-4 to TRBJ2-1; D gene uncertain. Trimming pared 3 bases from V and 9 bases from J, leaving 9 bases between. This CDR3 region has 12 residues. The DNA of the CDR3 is TGTGCCAGCAGTTTCCGCAGGCTTGAGCAGTTCTTC. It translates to CASSFRRLEQFF.